The next 18 T cell receptor beta chains were all read from a single sample in a study of PD-1 blockade in classical Hodgkin lymphoma. Time point given: newly diagnosed, previously untreated cHL patient sample. The method was immunoSEQ multiplex PCR; TCRdb's version includes in-frame clones alone and lacks a portion of them. Of about 47,000 clones in the sample, roughly 93% are singletons; the top ten hold under 5%. The sample consisted of peripheral blood mononuclear cells (PBMCs). The receptors derive from a human donor with classical Hodgkin lymphoma.

The chain employs TRBV30 and TRBJ2-7; D perhaps matches TRBD2 (5 bases). The V end was cut by 0 bases, the J end by 6 bases, with 9 bases between. CDR1 is GTSNPN, CDR2 SVGIG, per germline (reference sequence). The CDR3 length is 12 residues. DNA for the CDR3: TGTGCCTGGAGTGTAACGGGGATCGAGCAGTACGTC. Protein: CAWSVTGIEQYV.

The CDR3 loop reads CASSLAGGDEQYF. Written as DNA, the CDR3 is TGTGCCAGTAGTTTAGCGGGAGGTGACGAGCAGTACTTC. The chain employs TRBV19 and TRBJ2-7; TRBD2 aligns across 10 bases. The length of the CDR3 is 13 residues. The ends lost 5 bases at V and 5 bases at J; junction bases unmatched: 3. CDR1 and CDR2 (germline): LNHDA, SQIVND (reference sequence). Drawing the rest from reference TRBV19 and TRBJ2-7, the complete variable domain is DGGITQSPKYLFRKEGQNVTLSCEQNLNHDAMYWYRQDPGQGLRLIYYSQIVNDFQKGDIAEGYSVSREKKESFPLTVTSAQKNPTAFYLCASSLAGGDEQYFGPGTRLTVT.

J is TRBJ2-1 and V is TRBV5-1; no definite D call. Per the germline V gene, CDR1 is SGHRS and CDR2 is YFSETQ. The V end lost 0 bases, the J end lost 8 bases, and 3 bases lay between the germline ends. The CDR3 consists of 11 residues. The CDR3 bases are TGCGCCAGCAGCTTGGGCTATGAGCAGTTCTTC. Translating gives CASSLGYEQFF. Together with reference TRBV5-1 and TRBJ2-1, the CDR3 gives the full variable domain: KAGVTQTPRYLIKTRGQQVTLSCSPISGHRSVSWYQQTPGQGLQFLFEYFSETQRNKGNFPGRFSGRQFSNSRSEMNVSTLELGDSALYLCASSLGYEQFFGPGTRLTVL.

The chain uses TRBV10-2 and TRBJ1-3; D possibly corresponds to TRBD1 (6 bases). The CDR3 runs 13 residues. V lost 3 bases and J lost 6, with 9 bases in between. Germline loops: CDR1 WSHSY, CDR2 SAAADI. The CDR3, as DNA: TGCGCCAGCAGTGAACAGGGTCCAAACACCATATATTTT. This encodes CASSEQGPNTIYF.

J is TRBJ2-3 and V is TRBV21-1; the table's D call TRBD2 went unverified against the DNA. TRBV21-1 is a pseudogene segment. The CDR3 covers 13 residues. This chain's CDR3 is CASTREVTDTQYF. As DNA, the CDR3 is TGTGCCAGCACTCGAGAGGTCACAGATACGCAGTATTTT.

The J gene is TRBJ2-7, the V gene TRBV11-2, with a tentative D call TRBD2 (6 bases). CDR1 is SGHAT, CDR2 FQNNGV, per germline. V was shortened by 3 bases and J by 6 bases, with 12 bases between the two germline ends. This CDR3 comprises 13 residues. The CDR3 is CASSFTGASEQYF. The CDR3 region has the DNA TGTGCCAGCAGCTTCACGGGAGCCAGCGAGCAGTACTTC.

The chain combines TRBV2 with TRBJ1-5, with TRBD1 as a possible D gene (6 bases). Deletions cut 6 bases from V and 7 bases from J, with 19 bases between. Germline V gene lookup returns CDR1 SNHLY and CDR2 FYNNEI. This CDR3 spans 15 amino acids. The CDR3 protein is CASSGFRGVEQPQHF. In nucleotides, the CDR3 is TGTGCCAGCAGCGGCTTCAGGGGTGTCGAACAGCCCCAGCATTTT.

This chain uses TRBV11-3 with TRBJ2-1; unclear D gene. CDR1 and CDR2 from the germline V gene are SGHNT and YENEEA. V lost 1 base, J lost 0 bases, and 13 bases lay in between. The CDR3 has 17 residues. The CDR3 nucleotides read TGTGCCAGCAGCTTAGGTCCTAAGCTGAGCTCCTACAATGAGCAGTTCTTC. Protein sequence: CASSLGPKLSSYNEQFF.

This chain joins TRBV11-3 and TRBJ1-1; 10 positions agree with TRBD1. Germline assignment: CDR1 SGHNT and CDR2 YENEEA. The CDR3 contains 18 residues. V lost 5 bases and J lost 0; bases outside the gene matches: 12. This CDR3 is CASSPYRAGTGVNTEAFF. DNA of the CDR3: TGTGCCAGCAGCCCCTACCGGGCGGGGACAGGGGTGAACACTGAAGCTTTCTTT.

This chain links TRBV9 with TRBJ1-1; D ambiguous. The CDR3 extends over 15 amino acids. V lost 3 bases and J lost 0, with 12 bases in between. CDR1 and CDR2 (germline): SGDLS, YYNGEE. The CDR3: CASSGPGSLNTEAFF. The DNA for the CDR3 is TGTGCCAGCAGCGGCCCCGGGTCTTTGAACACTGAAGCTTTCTTT.

The chain couples TRBV11-3 to TRBJ1-5; D remains ambiguous. The V end was cut by 0 bases, the J end by 3 bases, with 0 bases between. The CDR3 is 12 residues long. Germline lookup yields CDR1 SGHNT and CDR2 YENEEA. CDR3 sequence (DNA): TGTGCCAGCAGCTTAGACAATCAGCCCCAGCATTTT. Translating gives CASSLDNQPQHF.

This chain joins TRBV11-3 and TRBJ2-1, with 13 bases aligning to TRBD2. The CDR3 has 19 residues. After removal of 0 bases from V and 1 base from J, the junction contained 6 bases not matched to a gene. Per germline, CDR1 SGHNT and CDR2 YENEEA. Here the CDR3 DNA reads TGTGCCAGCAGCTTAGAGGGACTAGCGGGATTCCAATCCTACAATGAGCAGTTCTTC. It codes for CASSLEGLAGFQSYNEQFF.

This clone was observed a single time. In DNA, the CDR3 is TGTGCCAGCAGCCCCTGGGGGGCGGTTTACGAGCAGTACGTC. Its translation is CASSPWGAVYEQYV. This sequence joins TRBV11-2 and TRBJ2-7; D is tentatively TRBD1 or TRBD2 (6 bases each). CDR3 length: 14 residues. Germline V gene data show CDR1 as SGHAT and CDR2 as FQNNGV. Trimming took off 5 bases at V and 4 bases at J, with 15 bases between the two ends.

The rearrangement uses TRBV6-4 and TRBJ2-1; tentatively, D is TRBD2 (6 bases). V was cut by 0 bases and J by 0 bases, with 6 bases left in between. Germline CDR1 and CDR2: MRHNA and SNTAGT. This CDR3 contains 15 residues. The chain's CDR3 is CASSDSGSSYNEQFF. CDR3 coding DNA: TGTGCCAGCAGTGACTCCGGGAGCTCCTACAATGAGCAGTTCTTC.

This sequence joins TRBV11-3 and TRBJ2-3; no clear D. The germline V and J ends were trimmed by 4 bases and 0 bases, with 8 bases remaining between them. The germline V gene encodes CDR1 SGHNT and CDR2 YENEEA. The CDR3 totals 14 residues. CDR3 protein: CASSSFGSTDTQYF. The CDR3 region has the DNA TGTGCCAGCAGCTCGTTTGGGAGCACAGATACGCAGTATTTT.

The chain combines TRBV7-9 with TRBJ1-1; the match to TRBD1 covers 8 bases. The germline CDR1 and CDR2 sequences are SEHNR and FQNEAQ (reference sequence). The CDR3 has 14 residues. Unmatched junction bases numbered 5, after V lost 5 bases and J lost 3 bases. The CDR3 here is CASSLQGGHTEAFF. In DNA form, the CDR3 reads TGTGCCAGCAGCCTACAGGGGGGTCACACTGAAGCTTTCTTT.

The sample holds one count of this clone. The genes are TRBV10-2 and TRBJ1-1; D gene unclear. The CDR3 is 13 residues long. Germline loops: CDR1 WSHSY, CDR2 SAAADI. V lost 8 bases to trimming and J lost 0 bases, with 10 bases between them. This CDR3 reads CASLPGLNTEAFF. The CDR3 DNA sequence: TGCGCCAGCCTCCCAGGCTTGAACACTGAAGCTTTCTTT.

The J gene is TRBJ2-3, the V gene TRBV5-4; tentatively, D is TRBD2 (6 bases). The CDR3 loop spans 13 amino acids. The ends were cut back, 2 bases at V and 5 bases at J, with 9 bases in the middle. CDR1 is SGHNT and CDR2 is YYREEE in the germline V gene (reference sequence). DNA of the CDR3: TGTGCCAGCAGCTTTGGGGGAGGAGATACGCAGTATTTT. It encodes CASSFGGGDTQYF.